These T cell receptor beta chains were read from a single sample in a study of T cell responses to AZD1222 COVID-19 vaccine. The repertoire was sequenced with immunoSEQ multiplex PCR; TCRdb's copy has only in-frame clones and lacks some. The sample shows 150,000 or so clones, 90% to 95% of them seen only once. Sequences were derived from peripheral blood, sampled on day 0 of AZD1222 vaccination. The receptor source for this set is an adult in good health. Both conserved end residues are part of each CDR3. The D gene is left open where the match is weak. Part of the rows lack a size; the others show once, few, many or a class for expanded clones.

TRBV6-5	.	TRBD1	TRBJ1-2	CASSKGQGWRYGYTF	TGTGCCAGCAGTAAGGGACAGGGCTGGCGCTATGGCTACACCTTC
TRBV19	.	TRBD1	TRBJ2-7	CATRQGSSYEQYF	TGTGCCACCCGACAGGGGTCCTCCTACGAGCAGTACTTC
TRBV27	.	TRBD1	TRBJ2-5	CASSSSGQARGTQYF	TGTGCCAGCAGTTCCTCGGGACAGGCCAGAGGGACCCAGTACTTC
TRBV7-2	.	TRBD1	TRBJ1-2	CASSLEGGQGNGYTF	TGTGCCAGCAGCTTAGAGGGGGGACAGGGCAATGGCTACACCTTC
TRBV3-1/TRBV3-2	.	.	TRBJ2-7	CASSPPQAYEQYF	TGTGCCAGCAGCCCCCCACAGGCCTACGAGCAGTACTTC
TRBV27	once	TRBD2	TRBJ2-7	CASTPWRAGGEQYF	TGTGCCAGCACTCCCTGGCGCGCGGGGGGCGAGCAGTACTTC
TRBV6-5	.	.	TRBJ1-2	CASLGALGGGYTF	TGTGCCAGCTTAGGGGCGCTGGGGGGTGGCTACACCTTC
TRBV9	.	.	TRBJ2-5	CASSVGQGGETQYF	TGTGCCAGCAGCGTAGGTCAGGGAGGAGAGACCCAGTACTTC
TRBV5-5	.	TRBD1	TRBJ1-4	CASSPPGQHEKLFF	TGTGCCAGCAGCCCGCCGGGACAGCATGAAAAACTGTTTTTT
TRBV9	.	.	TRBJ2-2	CASRSENTGELFF	TGTGCCAGCAGATCTGAGAACACCGGGGAGCTGTTTTTT
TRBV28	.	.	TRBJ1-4	CATREAGKLFF	TGTGCTACCCGGGAGGCAGGAAAACTGTTTTTT
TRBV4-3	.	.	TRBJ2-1	CASSQDLGLRRNNEQFF	TGCGCCAGCAGCCAAGACCTAGGGTTGAGGAGGAACAATGAGCAGTTCTTC
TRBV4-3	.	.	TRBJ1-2	CASSQYIETGGYTF	TGCGCCAGCAGCCAGTACATCGAGACTGGTGGCTACACCTTC
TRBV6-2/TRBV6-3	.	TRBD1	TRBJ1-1	CASSLTGENTEAFF	TGTGCCAGCAGCCTGACAGGGGAGAACACTGAAGCTTTCTTT
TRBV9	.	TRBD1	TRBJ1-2	CASSAGQGDYTF	TGTGCCAGCAGCGCGGGACAGGGGGACTACACCTTC
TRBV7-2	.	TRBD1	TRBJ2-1	CASSLERQGFAGEQFF	TGTGCCAGCAGCTTAGAACGACAGGGGTTCGCGGGTGAGCAGTTCTTC
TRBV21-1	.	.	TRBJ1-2	CASSRGQGPLNGYTF	TGTGCCAGCAGCAGGGGACAGGGCCCCCTCAATGGCTACACCTTC
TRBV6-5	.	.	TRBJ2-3	CASSYDPTDTQYF	TGTGCCAGCAGTTATGACCCCACAGATACGCAGTATTTT
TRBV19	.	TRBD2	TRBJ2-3	CASTDLGGKDTQYF	TGTGCCAGTACCGATCTGGGGGGGAAGGATACGCAGTATTTT
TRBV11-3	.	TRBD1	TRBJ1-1	CASSPRGGVGNTEAFF	TGTGCCAGCAGTCCCCGAGGGGGCGTCGGAAACACTGAAGCTTTCTTT
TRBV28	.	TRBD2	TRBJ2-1	CASSTSAPYNEQFF	TGTGCCAGCAGCACTAGCGCACCCTACAATGAGCAGTTCTTC
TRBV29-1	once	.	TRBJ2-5	CSAGEGGETQYF	TGCAGCGCCGGGGAGGGGGGAGAGACCCAGTACTTC
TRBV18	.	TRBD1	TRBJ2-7	CASSTGWDRASYEQYF	TGTGCCAGCTCAACAGGATGGGACAGGGCATCCTACGAGCAGTACTTC
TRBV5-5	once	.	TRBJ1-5	CASSLAGGGSNQPQHF	TGTGCCAGCAGCTTGGCCGGAGGGGGTAGCAATCAGCCCCAGCATTTT
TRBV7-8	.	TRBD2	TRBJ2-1	CASRSSGSGHNEQFF	TGTGCCAGCAGATCCAGCGGGAGTGGCCACAATGAGCAGTTCTTC
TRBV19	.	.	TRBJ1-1	CASRGHWSVGTEAFF	TGTGCCAGTAGGGGTCATTGGAGCGTTGGCACTGAAGCTTTCTTT
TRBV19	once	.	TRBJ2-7	CASSITSLPSYEQYF	TGTGCCAGTAGTATAACTAGTTTGCCCTCCTACGAGCAGTACTTC
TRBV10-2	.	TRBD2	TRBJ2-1	CASRQGTSGLYEQFF	TGCGCCAGCAGGCAAGGGACTAGCGGGTTGTATGAGCAGTTCTTC
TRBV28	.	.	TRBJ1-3	CASSPRVSGNTIYF	TGTGCCAGCAGTCCCAGGGTCTCTGGAAACACCATATATTTT
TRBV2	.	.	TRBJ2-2	CASSPPRSGELFF	TGTGCCAGCAGTCCCCCGAGGTCCGGGGAGCTGTTTTTT
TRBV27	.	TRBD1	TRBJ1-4	CASSTGQGRIGEKLFF	TGTGCCAGCAGTACGGGACAGGGACGAATCGGTGAAAAACTGTTTTTT
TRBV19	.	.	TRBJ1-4	CASSMETSTGREKLFF	TGTGCCAGTAGTATGGAAACCTCTACCGGGAGGGAAAAACTGTTTTTT
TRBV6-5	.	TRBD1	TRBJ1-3	CASSLTGDSGNTIYF	TGTGCCAGCAGTTTGACAGGGGACTCTGGAAACACCATATATTTT
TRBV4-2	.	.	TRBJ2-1	CASSQDSSLVANEQFF	TGTGCCAGCAGCCAAGATTCCAGCCTTGTGGCCAATGAGCAGTTCTTC
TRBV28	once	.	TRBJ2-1	CATLIGDEQFF	TGTGCCACCCTCATTGGGGATGAGCAGTTCTTC
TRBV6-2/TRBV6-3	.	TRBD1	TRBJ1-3	CASSSTGSGNTIYF	TGTGCCAGCAGTTCGACAGGGTCTGGAAACACCATATATTTT
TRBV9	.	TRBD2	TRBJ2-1	CASSSPTSIYEQFF	TGTGCCAGCAGCTCGCCGACTAGCATCTATGAGCAGTTCTTC
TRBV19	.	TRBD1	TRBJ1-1	CASSTRTGEAFF	TGTGCCAGTAGTACACGGACAGGGGAGGCTTTCTTT
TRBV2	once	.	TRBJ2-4	CASSDGGIGKNIQYF	TGTGCCAGCAGTGATGGGGGTATTGGCAAAAACATTCAGTACTTC
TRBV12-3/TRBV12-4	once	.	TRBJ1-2	CASSFGGQSGYTF	TGTGCCAGCAGTTTTGGAGGGCAGAGCGGCTACACCTTC
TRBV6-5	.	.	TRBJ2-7	CASTRDTTSDEQYF	TGTGCCAGCACCAGGGACACAACTAGCGACGAGCAGTACTTC
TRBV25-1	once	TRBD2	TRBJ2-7	CAVAGGSYEQYF	TGTGCCGTAGCGGGGGGATCCTACGAGCAGTACTTC
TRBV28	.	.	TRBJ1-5	CATNSNQPQHF	TGTGCCACCAATAGCAATCAGCCCCAGCATTTT
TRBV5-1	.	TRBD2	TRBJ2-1	CASSLGLAGAEGNEQFF	TGCGCCAGCAGCTTAGGACTAGCGGGCGCCGAGGGCAATGAGCAGTTCTTC
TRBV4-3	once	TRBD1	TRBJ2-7	CASRGDRTYEQYF	TGCGCCAGCAGAGGGGACAGGACCTACGAGCAGTACTTC
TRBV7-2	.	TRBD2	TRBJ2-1	CASSKASGRHEQFF	TGTGCCAGCAGCAAGGCTAGCGGGAGGCATGAGCAGTTCTTC
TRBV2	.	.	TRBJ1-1	CASRSRNTEAFF	TGTGCCAGCAGATCAAGGAACACTGAAGCTTTCTTT
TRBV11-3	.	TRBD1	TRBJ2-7	CASSAQGGQGHSYEQYF	TGTGCCAGCAGCGCCCAGGGGGGACAGGGCCACTCCTACGAGCAGTACTTC
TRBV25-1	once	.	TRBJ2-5	CASSDRLLRETQYF	TGTGCCAGCAGTGATCGGCTCCTACGAGAGACCCAGTACTTC
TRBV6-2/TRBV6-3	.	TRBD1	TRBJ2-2	CASSYSRDRAPGELFF	TGTGCCAGCAGTTACTCACGGGACAGGGCTCCCGGGGAGCTGTTTTTT
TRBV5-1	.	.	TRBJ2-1	CASSGQGKGEQFF	TGCGCCAGCAGCGGCCAGGGTAAAGGTGAGCAGTTCTTC